The sample holds many counts of the clone carrying this TCR beta chain. The source of the sample is a study of spatial heterogeneity in lung cancer. In the study overall: Each time, sequencing found more beta-chain sequences than alpha-chain sequences.

TCRdb re-called the 5' RACE reads through MiXCR, storing one row per CDR3 protein. The sample has roughly 80,000 distinct CDR3 sequences, 7% to 9% seen once. CDR1 and CDR2 (germline): SNHLY, FYNNEI. The CDR3 spans 15 residues. V dropped 6 bases and J dropped 2; count of bases not matched to a gene: 6. Time point specified: sample taken at primary tumor resection. No cell sorting; template was whole RNA from tumor, lung tissue or PBMC. The TCR was taken from a male donor with early-stage non-small cell lung cancer. Specimen: PBMCs, collected at surgery. This chain joins TRBV2 and TRBJ2-1; 8 bases match TRBD1. CDR3 region: CASRQGESPYNEQFF. The CDR3 DNA reads TGTGCCAGCAGACAGGGGGAGTCCCCCTACAATGAGCAGTTCTTC.